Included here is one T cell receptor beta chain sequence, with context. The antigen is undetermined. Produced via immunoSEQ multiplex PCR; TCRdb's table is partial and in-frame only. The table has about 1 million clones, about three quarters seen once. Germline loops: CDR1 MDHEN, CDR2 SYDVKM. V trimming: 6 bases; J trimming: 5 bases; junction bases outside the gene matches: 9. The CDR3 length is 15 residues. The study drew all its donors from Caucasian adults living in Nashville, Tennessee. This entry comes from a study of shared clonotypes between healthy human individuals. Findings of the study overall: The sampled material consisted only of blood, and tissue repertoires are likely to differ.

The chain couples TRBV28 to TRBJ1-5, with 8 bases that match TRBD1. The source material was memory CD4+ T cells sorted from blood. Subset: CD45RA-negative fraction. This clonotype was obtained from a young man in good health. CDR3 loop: CASSIGGTGDQPQHF. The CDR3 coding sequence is TGTGCCAGCAGCATCGGAGGGACAGGTGATCAGCCCCAGCATTTT.